This T cell receptor (beta chain) was captured by sequencing in a study of shared clonotypes between healthy human individuals. Study results and limitations: Compared with clonotypes that all four donors shared, non-shared clonotypes had lower generation probabilities.

The method was immunoSEQ multiplex PCR; TCRdb's version includes in-frame clones alone and lacks a portion of them. Found here are about 2 million clones, about 95% of them singletons; the top ten hold 0.9% to 1.4%. About this clone: Its specificity is unknown.

Only CD45RO-negative cells positively selected for CCR7 counted as naive CD8 cells, so terminally differentiated effector memory CD45RA+ cells were excluded. The clonotype originates from a young man in good health. The specimen sequenced was naive CD8+ T cells sorted from blood.

The CDR3 coding sequence is TGTGCCAGCAGCCCGGCGTATGCGGGGGGGCGATCAGGGCAGTTCTTC. Its translation is CASSPAYAGGRSGQFF. The chain recombines TRBV7-2 with TRBJ2-1, with 9 nucleotides matching TRBD2. This CDR3 comprises 16 residues. V gave up 5 bases and J gave up 12 bases; unmatched junction bases: 17. The germline V gene has CDR1 SGHTA and CDR2 FQGNSA.